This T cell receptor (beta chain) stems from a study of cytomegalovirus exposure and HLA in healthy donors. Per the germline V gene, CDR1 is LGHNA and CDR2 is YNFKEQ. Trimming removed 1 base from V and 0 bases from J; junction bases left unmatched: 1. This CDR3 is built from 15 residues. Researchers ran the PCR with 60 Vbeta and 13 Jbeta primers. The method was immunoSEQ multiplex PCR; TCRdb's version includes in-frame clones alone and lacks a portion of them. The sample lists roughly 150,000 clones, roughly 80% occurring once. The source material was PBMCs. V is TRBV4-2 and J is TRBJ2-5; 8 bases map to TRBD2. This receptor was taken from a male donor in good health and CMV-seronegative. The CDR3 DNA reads TGTGCCAGCAGCCAAGCTAGCGGGTACCAAGAGACCCAGTACTTC. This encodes CASSQASGYQETQYF.